Ten or more counts support the clone carrying this T cell receptor beta chain. Antigen specificity is unknown. TCRdb passed the 5' RACE reads through MiXCR, listing each CDR3 protein once. The sample records around 200,000 distinct CDR3 sequences, about 10% being singletons. J lost 3 bases, V lost 5 bases, and 8 bases had no gene match. The CDR3 spans 16 residues. Germline assignment: CDR1 SGHTA and CDR2 FQGNSA. The entry originates in a study of T-cell memory formation after mild COVID-19. Study information: Largely, TCR clusters stayed within a single donor.

Findings and limits, study-wide: A second wave expanding day 15 to 37 was CD4+-biased; contracting clones were balanced. Second-wave clones peaking on day 37 lacked confirmed SARS-CoV-2 specificity. Those CD4+ clones that contracted were mainly in CM and EM (CD8+ ones in EMRA).

Sequenced: PBMCs or a T cell subset sorted from them (not recorded which). V and J are TRBV7-2 and TRBJ2-1; 9 bases match TRBD1. This receptor was obtained from a man aged 18 to 30 who had mild COVID-19 (a few samples of this study predate the infection). Cell type and time point are not known. CDR3 DNA: TGTGCCAGCAGCCCCAAGGGACAGGGATACTACAATGAGCAGTTCTTC. Residues: CASSPKGQGYYNEQFF.